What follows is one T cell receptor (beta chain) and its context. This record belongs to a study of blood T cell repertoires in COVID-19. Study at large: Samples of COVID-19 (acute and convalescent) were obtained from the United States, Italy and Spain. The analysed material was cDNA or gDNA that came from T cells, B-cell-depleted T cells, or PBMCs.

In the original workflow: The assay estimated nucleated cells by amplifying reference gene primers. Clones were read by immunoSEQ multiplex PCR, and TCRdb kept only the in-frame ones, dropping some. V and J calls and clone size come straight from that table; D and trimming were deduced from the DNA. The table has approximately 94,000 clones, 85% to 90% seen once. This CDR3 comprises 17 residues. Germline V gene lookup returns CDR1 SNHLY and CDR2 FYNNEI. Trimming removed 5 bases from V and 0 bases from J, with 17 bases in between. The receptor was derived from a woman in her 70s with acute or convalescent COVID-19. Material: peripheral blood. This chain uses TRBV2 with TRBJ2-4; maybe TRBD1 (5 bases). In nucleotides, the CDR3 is TGTGCCAGCAGTCAGGCCAGTGGTGGGGCAGCCAAAAACATTCAGTACTTC. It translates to CASSQASGGAAKNIQYF.